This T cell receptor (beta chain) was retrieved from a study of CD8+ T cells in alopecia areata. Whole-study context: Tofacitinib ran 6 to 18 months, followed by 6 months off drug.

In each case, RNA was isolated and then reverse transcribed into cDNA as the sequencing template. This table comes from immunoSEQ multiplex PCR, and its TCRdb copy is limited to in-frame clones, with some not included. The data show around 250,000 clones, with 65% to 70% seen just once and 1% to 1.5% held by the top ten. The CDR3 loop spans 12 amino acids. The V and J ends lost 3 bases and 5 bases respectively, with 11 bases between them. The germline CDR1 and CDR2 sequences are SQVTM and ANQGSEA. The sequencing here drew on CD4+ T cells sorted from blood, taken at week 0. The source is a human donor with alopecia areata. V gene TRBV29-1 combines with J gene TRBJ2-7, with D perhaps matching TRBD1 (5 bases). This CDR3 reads CSVEQGPNEQYF. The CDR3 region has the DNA TGCAGCGTTGAGCAGGGTCCCAACGAGCAGTACTTC.